The 22 T cell receptor beta chains reported below all come from one sample, sequenced in a study of control samples from healthy donors and cancer patients. Using immunoSEQ multiplex PCR, the repertoire was profiled, and TCRdb retains in-frame clones only, with some absent. There are 50,000 to 55,000 clones in the sample; 90% to 95% occur only once, and less than 3% lies in the top ten. The source material was blood. These receptors all stem from a man between 25 and 39 years old in good health.

This clone has only one observation. The V call is TRBV25-1, the J call TRBJ1-5; D not certain. The germline V gene encodes CDR1 MGHDK and CDR2 SYGVNS. The CDR3 length is 14 residues. V was cut by 11 bases and J by 0 bases, with 14 bases left in between. CDR3 sequence reads: CASCCDNSNQPQHF. CDR3 nucleotides: TGTGCCTCCTGCTGTGACAATAGCAATCAGCCCCAGCATTTT.

This chain uses TRBV7-8 with TRBJ2-7, with D possibly TRBD1 on 6 matching bases. V was trimmed by 0 bases and J by 2 bases, leaving 17 bases between them. The CDR3 has 17 amino acids. Germline V gene lookup returns CDR1 SGHVS and CDR2 FQNEAQ. CDR3 region: CASSLAYPSGHPYEQYF. The CDR3 nucleotides are TGTGCCAGCAGCTTAGCTTATCCCTCGGGACACCCCTACGAGCAGTACTTC.

The chain employs TRBV14 and TRBJ2-3, with unresolved D. Germline V CDR1 and CDR2: SGHDN, FVKESK. Deletions cut 0 bases from V and 5 bases from J, with 12 bases between. The CDR3 runs to 15 residues. The CDR3 loop is CASSQDLLKGDTQYF. The CDR3 nucleotides are TGTGCCAGCAGCCAAGATTTGTTAAAGGGAGATACGCAGTATTTT.

The gene calls are TRBV14 and TRBJ1-5; TRBD1 matches at 11 bases. Per germline, CDR1 SGHDN and CDR2 FVKESK. Unmatched junction bases numbered 10, after V lost 7 bases and J lost 2 bases. The CDR3 loop spans 17 amino acids. The CDR3 DNA is TGTGCCAGCAATAAAACGAGGGGACAGGGGGGCAATCAGCCCCAGCATTTT. Protein sequence: CASNKTRGQGGNQPQHF.

V is TRBV11-2 and J is TRBJ2-7; a possible D gene is TRBD2 (6 bases). Per germline, CDR1 SGHAT and CDR2 FQNNGV. V was cut by 0 bases and J by 0 bases, with 12 bases left in between. The CDR3 contains 16 residues. This CDR3 reads CASSLEFSGSSYEQYF. The CDR3 bases are TGTGCCAGCAGCTTAGAGTTCAGCGGGTCCTCCTACGAGCAGTACTTC.

The genes are TRBV6-5 and TRBJ2-1, with 12 bases fitting TRBD2. Trimming removed 4 bases from V and 3 bases from J; junction bases left unmatched: 4. Germline assignment: CDR1 MNHEY and CDR2 SVGAGI. The CDR3 sequence is 16 residues long. The CDR3 DNA sequence: TGTGCCAGCAGTTCCCCGACTAGCGGGGGCTACAATGAGCAGTTCTTC. Its translation is CASSSPTSGGYNEQFF.

The chain is built from TRBV19 and TRBJ1-2; 7 nucleotides line up with TRBD1. Germline CDR1 LNHDA, CDR2 SQIVND (reference sequence). Trimming removed 8 bases from V and 6 bases from J; junction bases left unmatched: 3. This CDR3 contains 11 residues. The chain's CDR3 is CASEQGNGYTF. The CDR3 bases are TGTGCCAGTGAACAGGGGAATGGCTACACCTTC. The variable domain in full, with the rest retrieved from reference TRBV19 and TRBJ1-2, is DGGITQSPKYLFRKEGQNVTLSCEQNLNHDAMYWYRQDPGQGLRLIYYSQIVNDFQKGDIAEGYSVSREKKESFPLTVTSAQKNPTAFYLCASEQGNGYTFGSGTRLTVV.

V and J are TRBV14 and TRBJ2-3, with no clear D. The germline V gene encodes CDR1 SGHDN and CDR2 FVKESK. Trimming took off 4 bases at V and 4 bases at J, with 9 bases between the two ends. The CDR3 length is 13 residues. CDR3 protein: CASSRVSADTQYF. CDR3 bases: TGTGCCAGCAGCCGCGTGTCTGCAGATACGCAGTATTTT.

The V gene is TRBV28, the J gene TRBJ2-1; 9 bases line up with TRBD2. The CDR3 runs 13 residues. From germline, CDR1 is MDHEN and CDR2 SYDVKM. CDR3 residues: CAGRASGIDEQFF. CDR3 bases: TGTGCGGGAAGGGCTAGCGGGATAGATGAGCAGTTCTTC.

V usage is TRBV27 and J usage is TRBJ2-7; 11 bases are shared with TRBD1. V lost 6 bases to trimming and J lost 5 bases; unmatched junction nucleotides: 3. The CDR3 covers 13 residues. Germline V gene sequence: CDR1 MNHEY, CDR2 SMNVEV (reference sequence). CDR3 loop: CASRRTGGDEQYF. In DNA, the CDR3 is TGTGCCAGCAGACGGACAGGGGGCGACGAGCAGTACTTC.

The chain uses TRBV5-1 and TRBJ2-7; a weak D match, TRBD1 (6 bases). CDR3 size: 15 residues. Trimming removed 4 bases at V and 2 bases at J, with 16 bases between. CDR1 and CDR2 from the germline V gene are SGHRS and YFSETQ. CDR3 sequence (DNA): TGCGCCAGCAGCGCCGGGACAATGATAACCTACGAGCAGTACTTC. This sequence encodes CASSAGTMITYEQYF.

Only one count was recorded for this clone. V usage is TRBV5-5 and J usage is TRBJ2-5; 13 bases are shared with TRBD2. The CDR3 is 18 amino acids. The J segment lost 1 base and the V segment lost 3 bases, leaving 9 bases of the junction unmatched. Germline V CDR1 and CDR2: SGHKS, YYEKEE (reference sequence). The CDR3 coding sequence is TGTGCCAGCAGCTCCGGGACTAGCGGGACGTCAATCCAAGAGACCCAGTACTTC. It translates to CASSSGTSGTSIQETQYF.

V usage is TRBV5-1 and J usage is TRBJ1-2; D not certain. V lost 3 bases to trimming and J lost 6 bases, with 15 bases between them. The CDR3 consists of 14 residues. CDR1 SGHRS and CDR2 YFSETQ come from the germline V gene. CDR3 nucleotides: TGCGCCAGCAGCTCGGGCCGGGGAGGCAATGGCTACACCTTC. Its translation is CASSSGRGGNGYTF.

This chain uses TRBV7-3 with TRBJ2-1; D is undetermined. This CDR3 is 11 amino acids long. V was trimmed by 7 bases and J by 5 bases, leaving 6 bases between them. From germline, CDR1 is SGHTA and CDR2 FQGTGA. CDR3 bases: TGTGCCAGCAAGGAAAACAATGAGCAGTTCTTC. Protein sequence: CASKENNEQFF.

The chain is built from TRBV19 and TRBJ2-7; D remains ambiguous. V gave up 6 bases and J gave up 0 bases, with 12 bases separating them. CDR1 and CDR2 from the germline V gene are LNHDA and SQIVND (reference sequence). CDR3 size: 14 residues. CDR3 DNA: TGTGCCAGTAGGGAGTCCCAAAGCTCCTACGAGCAGTACTTC. This encodes CASRESQSSYEQYF.

V is TRBV3-1 (or the pseudogene TRBV3-2) and J is TRBJ1-1; possible D gene TRBD1, 5 bases. The CDR3 extends over 12 amino acids. The germline V gene encodes CDR1 LGHDT and CDR2 YNNKEL (reference sequence). V dropped 5 bases and J dropped 7 bases, with 11 bases sitting between them. The CDR3 coding sequence is TGTGCCAGCAGCTACCGACAGAGTGAAGCTTTCTTT. This sequence encodes CASSYRQSEAFF.

The rearrangement links TRBV5-4 to TRBJ2-2, with 12 bases aligning to TRBD1. The ends lost 4 bases at V and 1 base at J; junction bases unmatched: 14. This CDR3 is 20 amino acids long. Germline V lookup: CDR1 SGHNT, CDR2 YYREEE (reference sequence). The CDR3 region is CASSEGQGAIRRENTGELFF. The CDR3 region has the DNA TGTGCCAGCAGCGAGGGACAGGGGGCTATTCGGCGGGAGAACACCGGGGAGCTGTTTTTT. The complete variable domain, with remaining parts taken from reference TRBV5-4 and TRBJ2-2, reads ETGVTQSPTHLIKTRGQQVTLRCSSQSGHNTVSWYQQALGQGPQFIFQYYREEENGRGNFPPRFSGLQFPNYSSELNVNALELDDSALYLCASSEGQGAIRRENTGELFFGEGSRLTVL.

V and J are TRBV7-3 and TRBJ2-1; the match to TRBD2 covers 9 bases. V lost 6 bases, J lost 9 bases, and 12 bases stayed unmatched. The V gene's germline CDR1 is SGHTA and CDR2 FQGTGA. This CDR3 comprises 15 residues. The CDR3 loop reads CASSLLIAGAGEQFF. The CDR3 DNA sequence: TGTGCCAGCAGTCTCCTTATAGCGGGAGCCGGTGAGCAGTTCTTC.

The genes are TRBV6-8 and TRBJ2-5; no clear D. The CDR3 covers 14 residues. The V and J ends lost 5 bases and 3 bases respectively, with 13 bases between them. Per germline, CDR1 MNHGY and CDR2 SAAAGT. CDR3 sequence reads: CASSIPSVKETQYF. The CDR3 nucleotides are TGTGCCAGCAGTATCCCCAGCGTCAAAGAGACCCAGTACTTC.

The chain employs TRBV10-3 and TRBJ1-5; D remains unclear. Deletions cut 3 bases from V and 1 base from J, with 4 bases between. The CDR3 is 13 amino acids. Germline CDR1 and CDR2: ENHRY and SYGVKD. Written as DNA, the CDR3 is TGTGCCATCAGTGACTACAGCAATCAGCCCCAGCATTTT. Its translation: CAISDYSNQPQHF.

V and J are TRBV5-1 and TRBJ1-2; tentatively, D is TRBD1 (5 bases). Germline V lookup: CDR1 SGHRS, CDR2 YFSETQ. CDR3 length equals 15 residues. The V and J ends lost 6 bases and 2 bases respectively, with 17 bases between them. The CDR3 region has the DNA TGCGCCAGCAAAGAAAATTTGGGGGAGAACTATGGCTACACCTTC. It yields the protein CASKENLGENYGYTF.

This rearrangement joins TRBV7-8 to TRBJ2-5, with 7 bases aligning to TRBD2. The V segment lost 2 bases and the J segment 5 bases; nucleotides outside the gene matches: 11. Germline loops: CDR1 SGHVS, CDR2 FQNEAQ. The CDR3 consists of 16 residues. Here the CDR3 reads CASSLRAGTLGETQYF. In nucleotides, the CDR3 is TGTGCCAGCAGCTTAAGAGCGGGAACACTCGGGGAGACCCAGTACTTC.